Below, 8 T cell receptor beta chains from the same sample are listed, as sequenced in a study of OX40 agonist ivuxolimab in advanced cancers. The assay was immunoSEQ multiplex PCR, and TCRdb's table has in-frame clones only and misses some. The sample contains under 85,000 clones, about 88% of which appear only once. The source material was CD4+ or CD8+ T cells sorted from blood, sampled in a trial of the OX40 agonist ivuxolimab. All receptors derive from an adult with an advanced solid tumor such as melanoma, head and neck, liver or kidney cancer.

This chain uses TRBV7-3 with TRBJ2-7; TRBD2 might be the D (5 bases). V was clipped by 2 bases and J by 2 bases, with 10 bases between them. CDR3 length: 14 amino acids. The germline gives CDR1 SGHTA, CDR2 FQGTGA. DNA for the CDR3: TGTGCCAGCAGCTTATATCGGGGTCCCTACGAGCAGTACTTC. Translating gives CASSLYRGPYEQYF.

The J gene is TRBJ1-4, the V gene TRBV11-3, with 8 nucleotides matching TRBD1. Germline values: CDR1 SGHNT, CDR2 YENEEA. CDR3 length equals 14 residues. The junction had 3 bases not matched to a gene; V was cut back by 4 bases and J by 5 bases. The CDR3 sequence is CASSWNRGNEKLFF. The CDR3 DNA is TGTGCCAGCAGCTGGAACAGGGGGAATGAAAAACTGTTTTTT.

J is TRBJ2-3 and V is TRBV5-1; D perhaps matches TRBD2 (5 bases). CDR3 size: 15 residues. Germline CDR1 and CDR2: SGHRS and YFSETQ. V lost 0 bases and J 5 bases, leaving 13 bases between the germline ends. The CDR3 DNA reads TGCGCCAGCAGCTTGGCCCCTAGCCCGGGAGATACGCAGTATTTT. Encoded protein: CASSLAPSPGDTQYF.

The V and J genes are TRBV2 and TRBJ1-1; tentative D call: TRBD1 (5 bases). Germline V gene data show CDR1 as SNHLY and CDR2 as FYNNEI. The V end was cut by 0 bases, the J end by 13 bases, with 9 bases between. This CDR3 is built from 11 residues. CDR3 amino acids: CASSEAQRGFF. CDR3 DNA sequence: TGTGCCAGCAGTGAAGCGCAAAGGGGTTTCTTT.

V is TRBV7-9 and J is TRBJ1-1; no clear D. CDR1 and CDR2 (germline): SEHNR, FQNEAQ (reference sequence). Deletions cut 5 bases from V and 4 bases from J, with 17 bases between. This CDR3 has 15 amino acids. CDR3 region: CASSPSPPAVTEAFF. CDR3 sequence (DNA): TGTGCCAGCAGCCCTTCCCCCCCGGCGGTCACTGAAGCTTTCTTT.

The DNA of the CDR3 is TGTGCCAGCAGCTTACTGGGATCCGCGAAAAATTCACCCCTCCACTTT. Residues: CASSLLGSAKNSPLHF. J is TRBJ1-6 and V is TRBV7-3; D ambiguous. The CDR3 consists of 16 residues. Per germline, CDR1 SGHTA and CDR2 FQGTGA. V lost 2 bases and J 7 bases, leaving 15 bases between the germline ends.

This chain joins TRBV19 and TRBJ1-5; D may be TRBD1 (6 bases). Germline-derived CDR1 and CDR2 are LNHDA and SQIVND (reference sequence). The V and J ends lost 7 bases and 1 base respectively, with 14 bases between them. This CDR3 is 15 amino acids long. CDR3 in amino acids: CASTNTGRSNQPQHF. Here the CDR3 DNA reads TGTGCCAGTACCAACACAGGGAGGAGCAATCAGCCCCAGCATTTT.

This clone has only one observation. The chain joins TRBV18 to TRBJ1-1; 7 positions agree with TRBD1. The V segment lost 1 base and the J segment 0 bases; nucleotides outside the gene matches: 2. This CDR3 is built from 15 residues. In germline, CDR1 is KGHSH, CDR2 LQKENI. The CDR3 nucleotides read TGTGCCAGCTCACCACTCGGGACAGTGAACACTGAAGCTTTCTTT. The encoded protein is CASSPLGTVNTEAFF.